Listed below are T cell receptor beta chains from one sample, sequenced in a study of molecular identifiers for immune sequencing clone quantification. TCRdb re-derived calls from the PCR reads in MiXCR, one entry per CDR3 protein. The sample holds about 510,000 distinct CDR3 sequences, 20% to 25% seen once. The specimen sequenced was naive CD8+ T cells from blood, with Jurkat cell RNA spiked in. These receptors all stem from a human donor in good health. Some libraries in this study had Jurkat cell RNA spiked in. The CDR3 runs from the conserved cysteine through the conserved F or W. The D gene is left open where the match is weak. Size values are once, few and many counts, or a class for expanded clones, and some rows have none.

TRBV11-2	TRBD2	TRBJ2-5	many	TGTGCCAGCAGCCCTAGTCCCCGGGACTATAAAGAGACCCAGTACTTC	CASSPSPRDYKETQYF
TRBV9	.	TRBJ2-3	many	TGTGCCAGCAGCGCCGAGGGGACCCGACCAGATACGCAGTATTTT	CASSAEGTRPDTQYF
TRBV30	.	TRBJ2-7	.	TGTGCCTGGAGCCCAACTAGCCTAAATTCCTACGAGCAGTACTTC	CAWSPTSLNSYEQYF
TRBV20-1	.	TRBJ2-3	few	TGCAGCAACTGGGTTGGGTCAGGGGCGGATACGCAGTATTTT	CSNWVGSGADTQYF
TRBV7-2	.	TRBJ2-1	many	TGTGCCAGCAGCACCAGTCGGGTTGAGCAGTTCTTC	CASSTSRVEQFF
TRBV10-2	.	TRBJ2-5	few	TGCGCCAGCAGTGTATTCGGCAGCGGAGGAATGGAGACCCAGTACTTC	CASSVFGSGGMETQYF
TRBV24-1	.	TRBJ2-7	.	TGTGCCACCAGTGACCCCGGGGTCCCCTACGAGCAGTACTTC	CATSDPGVPYEQYF
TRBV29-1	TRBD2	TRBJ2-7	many	TGCAGCTCATTTGTGGGGACTAGCGGTGTCTACGAGCAGTACTTC	CSSFVGTSGVYEQYF
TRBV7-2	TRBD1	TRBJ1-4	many	TGTGCCAGCAGCTTAGTGAGGACAGGGACTAATGAAAAACTGTTTTTT	CASSLVRTGTNEKLFF
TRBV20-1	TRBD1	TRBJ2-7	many	TGCAGTGCTAGATTGGGACAGGGTCGAGACGAGCAGTACTTC	CSARLGQGRDEQYF
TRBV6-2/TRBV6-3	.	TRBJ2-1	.	TGTGTCAGCAGTTATTTTGGACTTTATGAGCAGTTCTTC	CVSSYFGLYEQFF
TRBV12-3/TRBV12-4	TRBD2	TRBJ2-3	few	TGTGCCAGCAGTCCCCAGCGGGGGGTACCAGATACGCAGTATTTT	CASSPQRGVPDTQYF
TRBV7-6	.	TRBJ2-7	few	TGTGCCAGCAGCTACGACGGGGGCTACGAGCAGTACTTC	CASSYDGGYEQYF
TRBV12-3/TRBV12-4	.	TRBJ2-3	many	TGTGCCAGCAGTTTATATCGGACACAGGCTGGCACAGATACGCAGTATTTT	CASSLYRTQAGTDTQYF
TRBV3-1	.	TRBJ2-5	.	TGTGCCAGCAGCCAAGATCTCTCGCGGAAAGGGACCCAGTACTTC	CASSQDLSRKGTQYF
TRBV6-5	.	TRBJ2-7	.	TGTGCCAGCGCGGGACAAGCCTACGGGCAGTACTTC	CASAGQAYGQYF
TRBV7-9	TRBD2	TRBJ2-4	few	TGTGCCAGCAGCTCGGGACTAGCGGGTATAAACGACCCACGGGGCATTCAGTACTTC	CASSSGLAGINDPRGIQYF
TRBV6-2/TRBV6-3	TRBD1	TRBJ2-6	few	TGTGCCAGCAGTTTTCGGGACAGGGGAAGGCCTGGGGCCAACGTCCTGACTTTC	CASSFRDRGRPGANVLTF
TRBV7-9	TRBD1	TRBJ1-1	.	TGTGCCAGCAGTTCGTCGGGACAGGGGAGGGAAGCTTTCTTT	CASSSSGQGREAFF
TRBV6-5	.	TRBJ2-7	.	TGTGCCAGCAGTTACCGTTGGATGGGGAGTAGGTCCTACGAGCAGTACTTC	CASSYRWMGSRSYEQYF
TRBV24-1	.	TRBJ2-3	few	TGTGCCACCAGTGATCTGCTTAAGGAGACGCAGTATTTT	CATSDLLKETQYF
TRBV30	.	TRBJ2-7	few	TGTGCCGGAGCCTTGGGGGGCGAGCAGTACTTC	CAGALGGEQYF
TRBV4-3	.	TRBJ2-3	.	TGCGCCAGCAGCCAAGATTGGTCAGGTCGATTAACAGATACGCAGTATTTT	CASSQDWSGRLTDTQYF
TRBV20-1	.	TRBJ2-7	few	TGCAGTGCCGGACAGGGTCTAGCGGAGGGGCTTAGCTCCTACGAGCAGTACTTC	CSAGQGLAEGLSSYEQYF
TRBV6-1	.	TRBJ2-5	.	TGTGCCAGCAGTGAAGGCGGGAAGACCCAGTACTTC	CASSEGGKTQYF
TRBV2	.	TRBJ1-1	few	TGTGCCAGCAGTGGCCGGGCGATTTTCGGTCGGACTGAAGCTTTCTTT	CASSGRAIFGRTEAFF
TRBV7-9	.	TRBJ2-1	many	TGTGCCAGCAGCCCCTTCACCTATGAGCAGTTCTTC	CASSPFTYEQFF
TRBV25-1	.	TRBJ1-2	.	TGTGCCAGCATTGAGGGGACATATGGCTACACCTTC	CASIEGTYGYTF
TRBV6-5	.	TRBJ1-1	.	TGTGCCAGCAGTTATAGGGGGGGGGAGAACACTGAAGCTTTCTTT	CASSYRGGENTEAFF
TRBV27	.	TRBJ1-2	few	TGTGCCAGCAGGCGGGGGGTGGGGGCGAGTGGCTACACCTTC	CASRRGVGASGYTF
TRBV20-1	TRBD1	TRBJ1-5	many	TGCAGTGCTACCGGACAGGTTTACAATCAGCCCCAGCATTTT	CSATGQVYNQPQHF
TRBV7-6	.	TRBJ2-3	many	TGTGCCAGCTGCCAATTGGGGAGCACAGATACGCAGTATTTT	CASCQLGSTDTQYF
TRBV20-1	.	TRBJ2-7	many	TGCAGTGCTAGAGAAGGGCAGCAATACGAGCAGTACTTC	CSAREGQQYEQYF
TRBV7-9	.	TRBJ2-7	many	TGTGCCAGCAGCTTATATGCGGTTACGGACGAGCAGTACTTC	CASSLYAVTDEQYF
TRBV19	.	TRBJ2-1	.	TGTGCCAGTAGTATCCACAGGGAAAATGAGCAGTTCTTC	CASSIHRENEQFF
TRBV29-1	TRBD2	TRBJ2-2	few	TGCAGCGTGGCGACTAGCGGGAACACCGGGGAGCTGTTTTTT	CSVATSGNTGELFF
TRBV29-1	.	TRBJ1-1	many	TGCAGCGTTACACAGTCGAACACTGAAGCTTTCTTT	CSVTQSNTEAFF
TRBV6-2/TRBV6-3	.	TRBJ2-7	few	TGTGCCAGCAGTAACCCTTCGACAGCCTTAACCTACGAGCAGTACTTC	CASSNPSTALTYEQYF
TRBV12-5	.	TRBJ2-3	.	TGTGCTAGTGGTTTCGTGTCTGCAGATACGCAGTATTTT	CASGFVSADTQYF
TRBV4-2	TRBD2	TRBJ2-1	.	TGTGCCAGCAGCCAAGATGGGCCTAGCGGGAGGGTCGATGAGCAGTTCTTC	CASSQDGPSGRVDEQFF
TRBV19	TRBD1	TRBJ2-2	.	TGTGCCACTGAACAGGGGGCAGGCGGGGAGCTGTTTTTT	CATEQGAGGELFF
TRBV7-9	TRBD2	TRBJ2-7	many	TGTGCCAGCAGCTTAGCGGTTCGGACTAGCTCTCCCTCAGGCGAGCAGTACTTC	CASSLAVRTSSPSGEQYF
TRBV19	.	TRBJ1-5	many	TGTGCCAGTAATCAGTACTCGAACGGGGGCGGTCAGCCCCAGCATTTT	CASNQYSNGGGQPQHF
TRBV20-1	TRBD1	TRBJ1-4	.	TGCAGTGCTTACCCGGGACAGAGAAATGAAAGACTGTTTTTT	CSAYPGQRNERLFF
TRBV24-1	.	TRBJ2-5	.	TGTGCCACCAGCACGGCAGGGCTAGGCCAGGAGACCCTGTACTTC	CATSTAGLGQETLYF
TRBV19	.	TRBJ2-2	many	TGTGCCAGTAAATGGGGCACCGGGGAGCTGTTTTTT	CASKWGTGELFF
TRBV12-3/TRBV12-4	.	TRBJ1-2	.	TGTGCCAGCAGTCCAGGGTCTCGTGGCTACACCTTC	CASSPGSRGYTF
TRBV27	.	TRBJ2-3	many	TGTGCCAGCAGTTTAACGCTAGGGCTGGCAGATACGCAGTATTTT	CASSLTLGLADTQYF
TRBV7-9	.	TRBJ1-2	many	TGTGCCAGCAGCTTAGGGAACTATGGCTACACCTTC	CASSLGNYGYTF
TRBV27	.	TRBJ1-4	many	TGTGCCAGCAAGTTAGGGTCAGAAAAAGAAAAACTGTTTTTT	CASKLGSEKEKLFF
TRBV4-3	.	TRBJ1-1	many	TGCGCCAGCAGCCAAACAAATCACGGAAAGAACACTGAAGCTTTCTTT	CASSQTNHGKNTEAFF
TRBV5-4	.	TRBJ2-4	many	TGTGCCAGCAGCTTGGCAGGACATAAAAACATTCAGTACTTC	CASSLAGHKNIQYF